Presented here are 3 T cell receptor beta chains from one specimen sequenced in a study of T cells in Graves' hyperthyroidism and ophthalmopathy. It was RNA transcripts that yielded the amplified TCR beta CDR3 regions. Using the HTBI primer set, a first-round RT-PCR was run on the TCR CDR3. In TCRdb, the multiplex PCR reads were re-called with MiXCR into one record per CDR3 protein. The sample lists hundreds of thousands of distinct CDR3 sequences, about 38% occurring once. Sequencing used blood. All receptors derive from a man aged 18 to 30 with Graves' hyperthyroidism.

This clonotype appeared many times. The V and J genes are TRBV29-1 and TRBJ2-5; 7 bases agree with TRBD1. Germline V gene data show CDR1 as SQVTM and CDR2 as ANQGSEA. The CDR3 is made up of 14 amino acids. J was trimmed by 3 bases and V by 0 bases; bases with no gene match: 4. In DNA form, the CDR3 reads TGCAGCGTTGAAGAATGGACAGGCGAAGAGACCCAGTACTTC. It is translated as CSVEEWTGEETQYF.

The chain carries TRBV7-2 and TRBJ2-7; D call uncertain. CDR1 is SGHTA and CDR2 is FQGNSA in the germline V gene. The V end lost 0 bases, the J end lost 2 bases, and 8 bases lay between the germline ends. The CDR3 totals 14 residues. CDR3 in DNA: TGTGCCAGCAGCTTAGCGTGGACCACCTACGAGCAGTACTTC. It encodes CASSLAWTTYEQYF. Looking up the rest from reference TRBV7-2 and TRBJ2-7 gives the full variable domain: GAGVSQSPSNKVTEKGKDVELRCDPISGHTALYWYRQSLGQGLEFLIYFQGNSAPDKSGLPSDRFSAERTGGSVSTLTIQRTQQEDSAVYLCASSLAWTTYEQYFGPGTRLTVT.

This clonotype was seen a few times. This sequence joins TRBV7-2 and TRBJ1-1; no firm D call. Looked up from germline, CDR1 is SGHTA and CDR2 is FQGNSA. The V end was cut by 3 bases, the J end by 4 bases, with 12 bases between. The length of the CDR3 is 14 residues. The chain's CDR3 is CASSFDYRPTEAFF. CDR3 in DNA: TGTGCCAGCAGCTTCGACTACCGACCCACTGAAGCTTTCTTT. Filled out from reference TRBV7-2 and TRBJ1-1, the complete variable domain reads GAGVSQSPSNKVTEKGKDVELRCDPISGHTALYWYRQSLGQGLEFLIYFQGNSAPDKSGLPSDRFSAERTGGSVSTLTIQRTQQEDSAVYLCASSFDYRPTEAFFGQGTRLTVV.